This entry describes one T cell receptor beta chain. Its antigen is not identified. Assay: immunoSEQ multiplex PCR; the TCRdb copy retains only in-frame clones and omits some. The sample lists about 33,000 clones, around 95% occurring once. This specimen comes from a study of T cells in tuberculosis. At the level of the study: This South African cohort compared adolescents with or without latent tuberculosis against adults with active tuberculosis. Findings of the study overall: Smaller distances to GMM-specific TCRs suggested their expansion in active tuberculosis.

Per germline, CDR1 MGHRA and CDR2 YSYEKL. This CDR3 region has 14 residues. V lost 0 bases, J lost 4 bases, and 9 bases lay in between. Input material: PBMCs. This sequence originates from a donor aged 5 to 30 with latent tuberculosis or without tuberculosis infection. The chain has TRBV4-1 and TRBJ1-2; possibly TRBD1 for D (6 bases). The CDR3 loop reads CASSQEGQGYGYTF. DNA for the CDR3: TGCGCCAGCAGCCAAGAGGGACAAGGCTATGGCTACACCTTC.